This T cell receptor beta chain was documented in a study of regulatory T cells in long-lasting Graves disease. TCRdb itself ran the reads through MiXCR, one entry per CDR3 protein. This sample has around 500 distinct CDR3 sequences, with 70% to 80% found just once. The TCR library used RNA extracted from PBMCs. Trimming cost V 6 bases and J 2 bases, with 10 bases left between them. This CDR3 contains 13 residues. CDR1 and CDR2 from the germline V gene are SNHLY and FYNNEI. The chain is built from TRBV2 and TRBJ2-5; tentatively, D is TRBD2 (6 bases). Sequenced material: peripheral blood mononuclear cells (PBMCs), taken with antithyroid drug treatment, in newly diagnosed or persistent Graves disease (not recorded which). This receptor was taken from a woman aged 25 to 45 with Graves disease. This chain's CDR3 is CASSRDLQETQYF. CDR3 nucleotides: TGTGCCAGCAGCAGGGACTTACAAGAGACCCAGTACTTC.